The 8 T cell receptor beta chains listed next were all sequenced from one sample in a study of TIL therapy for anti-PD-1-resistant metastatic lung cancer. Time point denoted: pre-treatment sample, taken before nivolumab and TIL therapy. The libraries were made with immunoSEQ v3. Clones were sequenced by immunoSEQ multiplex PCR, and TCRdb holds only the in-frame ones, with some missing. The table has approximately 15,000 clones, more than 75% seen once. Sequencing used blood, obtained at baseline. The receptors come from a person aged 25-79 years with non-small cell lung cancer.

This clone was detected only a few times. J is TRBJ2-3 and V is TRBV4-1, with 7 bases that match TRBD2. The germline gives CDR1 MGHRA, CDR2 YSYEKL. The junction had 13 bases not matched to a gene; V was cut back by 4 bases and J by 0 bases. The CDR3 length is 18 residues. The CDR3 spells CASSPKPSGVLSTDTQYF. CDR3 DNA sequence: TGCGCCAGCAGCCCTAAACCAAGCGGGGTTTTGAGCACAGATACGCAGTATTTT.

Here the CDR3 reads CSVGTGWGFTEAFF. The CDR3 coding sequence is TGCAGCGTTGGGACAGGGTGGGGGTTCACTGAAGCTTTCTTT. V is TRBV29-1 and J is TRBJ1-1, with 8 bases lining up with TRBD1. Trimming removed 4 bases from V and 4 bases from J; junction bases left unmatched: 8. The CDR3 sequence is 14 residues long. The germline gives CDR1 SQVTM, CDR2 ANQGSEA.

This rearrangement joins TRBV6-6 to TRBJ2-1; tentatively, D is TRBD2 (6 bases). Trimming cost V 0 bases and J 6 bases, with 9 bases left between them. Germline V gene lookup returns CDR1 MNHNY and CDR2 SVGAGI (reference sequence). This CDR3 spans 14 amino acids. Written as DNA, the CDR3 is TGTGCCAGCAGTTACTCGTCTAGCGCCAATGAGCAGTTCTTC. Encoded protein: CASSYSSSANEQFF.

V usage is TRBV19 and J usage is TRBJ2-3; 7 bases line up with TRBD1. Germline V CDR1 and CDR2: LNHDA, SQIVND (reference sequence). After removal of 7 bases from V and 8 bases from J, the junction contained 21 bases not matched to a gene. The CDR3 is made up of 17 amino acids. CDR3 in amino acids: CASTPPGQARSRGTQYF. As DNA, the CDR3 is TGTGCCAGTACCCCCCCCGGACAGGCGCGCTCCCGGGGTACGCAGTATTTT.

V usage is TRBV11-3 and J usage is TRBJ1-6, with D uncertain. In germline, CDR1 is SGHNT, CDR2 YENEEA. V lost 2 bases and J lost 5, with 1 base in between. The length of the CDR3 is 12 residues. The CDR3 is CASSLNNSPLHF. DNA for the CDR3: TGTGCCAGCAGCTTAAATAATTCACCCCTCCACTTT.

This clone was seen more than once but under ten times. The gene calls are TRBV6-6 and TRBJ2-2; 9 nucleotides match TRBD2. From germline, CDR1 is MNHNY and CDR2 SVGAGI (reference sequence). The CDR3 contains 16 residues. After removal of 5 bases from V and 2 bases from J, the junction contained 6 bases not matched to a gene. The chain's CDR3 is CASSQKRGVNTGELFF. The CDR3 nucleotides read TGTGCCAGCAGTCAAAAGCGGGGGGTTAACACCGGGGAGCTGTTTTTT.

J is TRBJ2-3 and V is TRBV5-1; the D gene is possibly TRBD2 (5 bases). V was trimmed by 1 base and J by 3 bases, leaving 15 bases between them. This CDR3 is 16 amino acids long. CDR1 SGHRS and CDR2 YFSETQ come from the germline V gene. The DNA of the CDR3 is TGCGCCAGCAGCTTGAGGTCTCGGGGAACGACAGATACGCAGTATTTT. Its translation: CASSLRSRGTTDTQYF.

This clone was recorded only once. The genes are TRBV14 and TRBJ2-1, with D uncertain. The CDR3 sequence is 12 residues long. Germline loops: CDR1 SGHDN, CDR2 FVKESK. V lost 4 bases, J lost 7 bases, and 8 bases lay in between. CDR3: CASSPGWNEQFF. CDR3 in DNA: TGTGCCAGCAGCCCAGGATGGAATGAGCAGTTCTTC.